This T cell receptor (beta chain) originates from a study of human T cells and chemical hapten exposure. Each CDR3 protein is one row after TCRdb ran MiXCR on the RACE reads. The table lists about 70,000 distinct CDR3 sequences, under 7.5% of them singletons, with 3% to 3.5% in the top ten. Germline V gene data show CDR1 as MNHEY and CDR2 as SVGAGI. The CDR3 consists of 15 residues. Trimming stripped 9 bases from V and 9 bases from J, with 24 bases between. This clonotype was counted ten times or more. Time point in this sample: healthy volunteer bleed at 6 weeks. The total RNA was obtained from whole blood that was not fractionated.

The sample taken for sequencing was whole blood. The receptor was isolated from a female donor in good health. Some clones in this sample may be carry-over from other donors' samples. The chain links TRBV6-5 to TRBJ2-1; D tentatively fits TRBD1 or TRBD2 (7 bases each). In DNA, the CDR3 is TGTGCCAGTGGGGGGGCGAGACAGGGAAGGGTTGAGCAGTTCTTC. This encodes CASGGARQGRVEQFF.